This entry concerns a single TCR beta chain. As originally analysed: Reference gene primers were amplified, and this amplification served to estimate nucleated cell counts. TCRdb's copy holds only in-frame clones and misses some; the assay was immunoSEQ multiplex PCR. V and J calls and clone size are those listed in that table; D and trimming were worked out from the DNA. The sample yields about 68,000 clones, more than 60% seen once. This entry belongs to a study of blood T cell repertoires in COVID-19. Study in general: Acute and convalescent COVID-19 specimens originated in the United States, Italy and Spain.

This CDR3 spans 14 amino acids. V lost 5 bases and J lost 13; bases outside the gene matches: 7. Per germline, CDR1 MNHEY and CDR2 SVGEGT. This receptor was obtained from a human donor in a cohort sampled during active COVID-19. The J gene is TRBJ2-3, the V gene TRBV6-2 or TRBV6-3, with 15 bases matching TRBD2. The sequenced material came from peripheral blood. CDR3 residues: CASSGKGTSGRKYF. The CDR3 DNA is TGTGCCAGCAGTGGGAAGGGGACTAGCGGGAGGAAGTATTTT.